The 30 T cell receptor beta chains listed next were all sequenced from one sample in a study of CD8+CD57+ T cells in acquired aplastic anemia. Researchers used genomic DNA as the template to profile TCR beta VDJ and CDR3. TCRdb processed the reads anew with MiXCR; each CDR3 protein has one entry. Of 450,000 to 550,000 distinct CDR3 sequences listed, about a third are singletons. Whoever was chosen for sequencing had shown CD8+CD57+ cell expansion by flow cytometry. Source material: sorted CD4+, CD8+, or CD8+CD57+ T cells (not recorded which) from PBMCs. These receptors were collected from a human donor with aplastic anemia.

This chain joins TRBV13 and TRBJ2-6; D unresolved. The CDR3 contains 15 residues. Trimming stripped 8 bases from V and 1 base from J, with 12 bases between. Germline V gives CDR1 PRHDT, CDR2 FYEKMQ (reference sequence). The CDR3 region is CASGLVGSGANVLTF. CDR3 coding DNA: TGTGCCAGCGGTTTGGTGGGGTCTGGGGCCAACGTCCTGACTTTC.

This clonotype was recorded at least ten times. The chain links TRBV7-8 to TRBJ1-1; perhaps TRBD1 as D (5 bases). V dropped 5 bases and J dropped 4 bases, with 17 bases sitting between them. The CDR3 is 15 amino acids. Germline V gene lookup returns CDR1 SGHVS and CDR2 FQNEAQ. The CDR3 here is CASSTHGRVGTEAFF. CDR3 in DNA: TGTGCCAGCAGCACACATGGCAGGGTGGGCACTGAAGCTTTCTTT. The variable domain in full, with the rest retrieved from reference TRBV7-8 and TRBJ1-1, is GAGVSQSPRYKVAKRGQDVALRCDPISGHVSLFWYQQALGQGPEFLTYFQNEAQLDKSGLPSDRFFAERPEGSVSTLKIQRTQQEDSAVYLCASSTHGRVGTEAFFGQGTRLTVV.

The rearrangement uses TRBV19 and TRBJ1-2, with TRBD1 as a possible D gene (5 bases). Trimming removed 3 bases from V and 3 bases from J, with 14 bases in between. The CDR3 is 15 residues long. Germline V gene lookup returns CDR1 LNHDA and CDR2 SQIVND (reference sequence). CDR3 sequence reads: CASSISSTVHYGYTF. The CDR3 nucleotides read TGTGCCAGTAGTATTTCCTCGACAGTCCACTATGGCTACACCTTC.

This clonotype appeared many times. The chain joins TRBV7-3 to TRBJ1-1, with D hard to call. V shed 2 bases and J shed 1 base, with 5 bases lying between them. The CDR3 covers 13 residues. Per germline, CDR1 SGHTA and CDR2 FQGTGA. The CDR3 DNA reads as TGTGCCAGCAGCTTATCGTCGAACACTGAAGCTTTCTTT. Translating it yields CASSLSSNTEAFF.

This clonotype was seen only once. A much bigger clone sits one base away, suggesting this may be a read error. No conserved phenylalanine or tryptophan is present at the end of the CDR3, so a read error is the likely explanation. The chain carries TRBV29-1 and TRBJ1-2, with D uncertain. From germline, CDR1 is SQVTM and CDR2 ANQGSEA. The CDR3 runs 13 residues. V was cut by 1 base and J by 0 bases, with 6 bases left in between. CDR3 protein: CSVEGQANYGYTL. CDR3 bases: TGCAGCGTTGAAGGGCAGGCTAACTATGGCTACACCCTC.

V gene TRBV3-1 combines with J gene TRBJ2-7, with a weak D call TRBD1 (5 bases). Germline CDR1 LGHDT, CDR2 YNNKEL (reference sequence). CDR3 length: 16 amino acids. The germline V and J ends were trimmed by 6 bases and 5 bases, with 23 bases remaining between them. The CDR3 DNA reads TGTGCCAGCAGTGGGCAGGGAACCCTGTCTGTCCACGAGCAGTACTTC. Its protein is CASSGQGTLSVHEQYF.

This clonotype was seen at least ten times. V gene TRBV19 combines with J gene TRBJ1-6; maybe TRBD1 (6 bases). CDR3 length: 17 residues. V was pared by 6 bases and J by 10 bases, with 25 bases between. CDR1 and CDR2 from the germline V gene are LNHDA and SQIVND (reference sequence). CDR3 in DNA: TGTGCCAGTAGCAACTACGCTGGAAGGGGGAGGGGGTCACCCCTCCACTTT. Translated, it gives CASSNYAGRGRGSPLHF.

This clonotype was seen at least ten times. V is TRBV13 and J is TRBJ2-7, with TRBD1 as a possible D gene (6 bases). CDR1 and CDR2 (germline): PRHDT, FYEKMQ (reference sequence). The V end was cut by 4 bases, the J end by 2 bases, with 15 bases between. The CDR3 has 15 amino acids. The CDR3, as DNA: TGTGCCAGCAGCTCAAGCTTAGGACAGACCTACGAGCAGTACTTC. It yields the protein CASSSSLGQTYEQYF.

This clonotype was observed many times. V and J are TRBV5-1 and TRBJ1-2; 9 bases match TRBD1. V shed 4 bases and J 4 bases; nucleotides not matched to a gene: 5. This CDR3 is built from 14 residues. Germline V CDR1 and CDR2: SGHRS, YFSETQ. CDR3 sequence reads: CASSASTGGYGYTF. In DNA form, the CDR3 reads TGCGCCAGCAGCGCTTCGACAGGGGGCTATGGCTACACCTTC.

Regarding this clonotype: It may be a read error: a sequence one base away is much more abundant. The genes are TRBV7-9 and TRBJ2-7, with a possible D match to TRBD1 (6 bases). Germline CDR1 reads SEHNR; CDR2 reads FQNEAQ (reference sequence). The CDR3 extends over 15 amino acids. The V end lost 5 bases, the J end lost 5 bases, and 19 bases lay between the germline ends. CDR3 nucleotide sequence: TGTGCCAGCAGCCCCCCGACAGGCCGATCCCACGAGCAGTACTTC. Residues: CASSPPTGRSHEQYF. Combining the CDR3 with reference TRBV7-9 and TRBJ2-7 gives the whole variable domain DTGVSQNPRHKITKRGQNVTFRCDPISEHNRLYWYRQTLGQGPEFLTYFQNEAQLEKSRLLSDRFSAERPKGSFSTLEIQRTEQGDSAMYLCASSPPTGRSHEQYFGPGTRLTVT.

The CDR3, as DNA: TGTGCCAGCAGCCTACAACAAAGGGTCACTGAAGCTTTCTTT. Translated: CASSLQQRVTEAFF. The chain carries TRBV9 and TRBJ1-1, with D hard to call. The V and J ends lost 4 bases and 4 bases respectively, with 14 bases between them. The germline gives CDR1 SGDLS, CDR2 YYNGEE. CDR3 length: 14 residues.

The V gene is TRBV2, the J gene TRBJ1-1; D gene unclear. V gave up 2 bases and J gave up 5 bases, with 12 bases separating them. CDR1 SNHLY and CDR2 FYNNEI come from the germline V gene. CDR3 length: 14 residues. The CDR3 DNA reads TGTGCCAGCAGTGAACTGCGTCGGAGGACTGAAGCTTTCTTT. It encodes CASSELRRRTEAFF.

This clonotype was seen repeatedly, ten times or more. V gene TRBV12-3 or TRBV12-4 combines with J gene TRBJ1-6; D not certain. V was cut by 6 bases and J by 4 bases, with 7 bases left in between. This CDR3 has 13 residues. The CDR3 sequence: CASRGLYNSPLHF. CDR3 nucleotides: TGTGCCAGCAGAGGACTTTATAATTCACCCCTCCACTTT.

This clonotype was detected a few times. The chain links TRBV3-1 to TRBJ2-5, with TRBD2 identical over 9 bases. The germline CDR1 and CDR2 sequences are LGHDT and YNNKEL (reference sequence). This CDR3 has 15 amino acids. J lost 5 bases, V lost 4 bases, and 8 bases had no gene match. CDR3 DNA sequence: TGTGCCAGCAGCCCAAGAGCGGGGGGCCTGGAGACCCAGTACTTC. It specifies CASSPRAGGLETQYF.

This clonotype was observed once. The CDR3 loop reads CASSKSINSYNEQFF. The CDR3 DNA sequence: TGTGCCAGCAGTAAGAGTATAAACTCCTACAATGAGCAGTTCTTC. This chain connects TRBV12-3 or TRBV12-4 to TRBJ2-1; no reliable D call. This CDR3 is built from 15 residues. Trimming stripped 5 bases from V and 0 bases from J, with 11 bases between.

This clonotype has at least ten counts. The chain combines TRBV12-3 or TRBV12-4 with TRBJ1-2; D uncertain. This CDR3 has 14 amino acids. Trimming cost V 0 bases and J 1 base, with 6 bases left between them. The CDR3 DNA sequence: TGTGCCAGCAGTTTAGCGACTGGTAACTATGGCTACACCTTC. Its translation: CASSLATGNYGYTF.

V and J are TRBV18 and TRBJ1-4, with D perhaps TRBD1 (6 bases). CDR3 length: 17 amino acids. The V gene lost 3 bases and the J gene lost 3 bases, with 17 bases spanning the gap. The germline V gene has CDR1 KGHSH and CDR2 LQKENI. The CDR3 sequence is CASSPIRGQEANEKLFF. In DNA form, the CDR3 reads TGTGCCAGCTCACCTATCCGGGGGCAGGAAGCTAATGAAAAACTGTTTTTT. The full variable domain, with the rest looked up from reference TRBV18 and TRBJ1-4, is NAGVMQNPRHLVRRRGQEARLRCSPMKGHSHVYWYRQLPEEGLKFMVYLQKENIIDESGMPKERFSAEFPKEGPSILRIQQVVRGDSAAYFCASSPIRGQEANEKLFFGSGTQLSVL.

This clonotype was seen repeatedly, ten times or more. The DNA of the CDR3 is TGTGCCAGCAGCCAGACCAGGGGCGAGACCCAGTACTTC. Its protein product is CASSQTRGETQYF. The V call is TRBV7-2, the J call TRBJ2-5, with a tentative D call TRBD1 (6 bases). Germline lookup yields CDR1 SGHTA and CDR2 FQGNSA. The ends were cut back, 5 bases at V and 5 bases at J, with 12 bases in the middle. CDR3 size: 13 residues.

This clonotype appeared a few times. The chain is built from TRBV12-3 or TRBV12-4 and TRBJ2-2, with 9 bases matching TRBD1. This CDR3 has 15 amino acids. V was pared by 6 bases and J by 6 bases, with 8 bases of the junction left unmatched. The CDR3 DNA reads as TGTGCCAGCAGACTGGGGACAGGGACGGCCGGGGAGCTGTTTTTT. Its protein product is CASRLGTGTAGELFF.

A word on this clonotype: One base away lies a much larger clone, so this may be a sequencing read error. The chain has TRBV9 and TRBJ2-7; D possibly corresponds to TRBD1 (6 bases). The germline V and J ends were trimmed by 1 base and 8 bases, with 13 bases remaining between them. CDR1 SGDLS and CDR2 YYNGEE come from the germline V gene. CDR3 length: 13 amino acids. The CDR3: CASSVSAGDKQYF. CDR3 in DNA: TGTGCCAGCAGCGTAAGTGCAGGGGACAAGCAGTACTTC.

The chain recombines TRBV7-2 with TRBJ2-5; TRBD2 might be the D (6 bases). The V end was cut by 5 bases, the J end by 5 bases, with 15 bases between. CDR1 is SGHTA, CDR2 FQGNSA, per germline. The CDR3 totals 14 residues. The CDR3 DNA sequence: TGTGCCAGCAGCCCCGCTGGGGGGTGGGAGACCCAGTACTTC. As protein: CASSPAGGWETQYF.

The CDR3 protein is CASSRSVRVYGYTF. The CDR3 nucleotides read TGTGCCAGCAGTCGGTCCGTCAGGGTCTATGGCTACACCTTC. The rearrangement uses TRBV6-9 and TRBJ1-2, with D perhaps TRBD1 (5 bases). This CDR3 is built from 14 residues. The germline CDR1 and CDR2 sequences are MNHGY and SVAAGI. V lost 5 bases, J lost 4 bases, and 14 bases lay in between.

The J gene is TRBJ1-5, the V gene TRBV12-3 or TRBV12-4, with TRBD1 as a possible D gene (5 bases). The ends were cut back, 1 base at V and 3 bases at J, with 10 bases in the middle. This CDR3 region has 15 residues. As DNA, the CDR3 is TGTGCCAGCAGTTTAGACAGGCTCCTCAATCAGCCCCAGCATTTT. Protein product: CASSLDRLLNQPQHF.

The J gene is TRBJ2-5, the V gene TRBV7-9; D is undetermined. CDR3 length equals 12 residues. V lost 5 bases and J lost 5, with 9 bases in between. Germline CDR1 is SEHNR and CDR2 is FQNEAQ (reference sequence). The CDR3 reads CASSKSLETQYF. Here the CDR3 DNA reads TGTGCCAGCAGCAAGAGTTTGGAGACCCAGTACTTC.

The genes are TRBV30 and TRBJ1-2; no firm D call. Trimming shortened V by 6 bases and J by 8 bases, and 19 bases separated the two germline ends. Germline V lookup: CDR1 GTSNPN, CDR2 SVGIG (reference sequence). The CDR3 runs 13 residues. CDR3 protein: CACLPRSVKGYTF. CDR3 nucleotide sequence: TGTGCCTGTCTCCCTAGGAGCGTGAAGGGCTACACCTTC.

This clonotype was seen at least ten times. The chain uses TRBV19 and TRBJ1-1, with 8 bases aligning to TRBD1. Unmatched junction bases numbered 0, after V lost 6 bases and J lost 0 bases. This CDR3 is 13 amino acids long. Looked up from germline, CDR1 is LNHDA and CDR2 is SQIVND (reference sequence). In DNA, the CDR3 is TGTGCCAGTAGCAGGGGGCTGAACACTGAAGCTTTCTTT. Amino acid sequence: CASSRGLNTEAFF.

CDR3 DNA: TGTGCTAGACTGGGACAGGCGAATTCACCCCTCCACTTT. Residues: CARLGQANSPLHF. The chain couples TRBV7-6 to TRBJ1-6; 8 nucleotides align to TRBD1. The CDR3 totals 13 residues. Per germline, CDR1 SGHVS and CDR2 FNYEAQ. Filled out from reference TRBV7-6 and TRBJ1-6, the complete variable domain reads GAGVSQSPRYKVTKRGQDVALRCDPISGHVSLYWYRQALGQGPEFLTYFNYEAQQDKSGLPNDRFSAERPEGSISTLTIQRTEQRDSAMYRCARLGQANSPLHFGNGTRLTVT.

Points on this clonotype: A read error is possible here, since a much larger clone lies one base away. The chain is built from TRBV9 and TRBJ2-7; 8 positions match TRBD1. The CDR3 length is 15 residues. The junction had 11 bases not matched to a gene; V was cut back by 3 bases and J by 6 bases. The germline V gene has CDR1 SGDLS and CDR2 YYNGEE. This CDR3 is CASSGGGGTGCEQYF. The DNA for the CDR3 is TGTGCCAGCAGCGGTGGAGGGGGGACAGGCTGCGAGCAGTACTTC. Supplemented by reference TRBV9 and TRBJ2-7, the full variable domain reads DSGVTQTPKHLITATGQRVTLRCSPRSGDLSVYWYQQSLDQGLQFLIQYYNGEERAKGNILERFSAQQFPDLHSELNLSSLELGDSALYFCASSGGGGTGCEQYFGPGTRLTVT.

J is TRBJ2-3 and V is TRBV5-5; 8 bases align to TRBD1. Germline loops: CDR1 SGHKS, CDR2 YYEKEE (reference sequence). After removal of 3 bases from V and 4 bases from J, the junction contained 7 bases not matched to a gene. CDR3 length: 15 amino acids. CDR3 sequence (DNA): TGTGCCAGCAGCTCGACAGGGGCCGCTGCAGATACGCAGTATTTT. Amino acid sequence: CASSSTGAAADTQYF.

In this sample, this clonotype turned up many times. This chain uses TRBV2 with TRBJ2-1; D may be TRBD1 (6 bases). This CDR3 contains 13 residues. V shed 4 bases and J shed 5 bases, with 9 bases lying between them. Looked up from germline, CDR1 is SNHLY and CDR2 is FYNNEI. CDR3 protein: CASSVEGDNEQFF. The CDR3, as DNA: TGTGCCAGCAGTGTTGAGGGGGACAATGAGCAGTTCTTC.